One T cell receptor beta chain is described in this entry. The record originates from a study of control samples from healthy donors and cancer patients. The CDR3 is made up of 15 amino acids. Germline CDR1 reads SGHTA; CDR2 reads FQGNSA. V dropped 4 bases and J dropped 5 bases, with 18 bases sitting between them. Repertoires were generated with immunoSEQ multiplex PCR, while TCRdb's copy carries only in-frame clones and drops some. The table lists tens of thousands of clones, around nine tenths of them singletons, with over 35% in the top ten. Source material: PBMCs. This sequence was found in a man aged 50 or older with head and neck cancer. The V call is TRBV7-2, the J call TRBJ2-7; D perhaps matches TRBD2 (6 bases). The CDR3 DNA sequence: TGTGCCAGCAGCTCCTGGCCGGCGGGAATAAACGAGCAGTACTTC. It yields the protein CASSSWPAGINEQYF.